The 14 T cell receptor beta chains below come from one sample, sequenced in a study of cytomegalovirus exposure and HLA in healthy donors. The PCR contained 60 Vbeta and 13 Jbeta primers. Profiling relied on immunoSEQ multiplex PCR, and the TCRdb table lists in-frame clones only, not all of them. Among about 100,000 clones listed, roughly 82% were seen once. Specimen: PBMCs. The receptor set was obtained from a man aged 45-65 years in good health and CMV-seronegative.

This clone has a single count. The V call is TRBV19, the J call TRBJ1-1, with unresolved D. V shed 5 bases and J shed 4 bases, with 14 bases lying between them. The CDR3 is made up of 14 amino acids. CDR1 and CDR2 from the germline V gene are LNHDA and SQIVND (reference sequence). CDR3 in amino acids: CASSEGRRVTEAFF. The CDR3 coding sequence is TGTGCCAGTAGTGAAGGGAGGAGAGTCACTGAAGCTTTCTTT.

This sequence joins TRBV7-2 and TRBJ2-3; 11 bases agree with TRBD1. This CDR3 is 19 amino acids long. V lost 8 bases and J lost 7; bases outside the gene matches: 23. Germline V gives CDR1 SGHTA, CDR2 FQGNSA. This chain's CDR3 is CASGRKGTGGTIKLNTQYF. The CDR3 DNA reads TGTGCCAGCGGACGAAAAGGGACAGGGGGGACTATTAAACTGAATACGCAGTATTTT.

The CDR3 DNA is TGTGCCAGCAGCCCCTGGACAGGGGGCTATGGCTACACCTTC. Its protein product is CASSPWTGGYGYTF. V and J are TRBV2 and TRBJ1-2; 10 bases agree with TRBD1. The CDR3 contains 14 residues. Germline lookup yields CDR1 SNHLY and CDR2 FYNNEI. The V segment lost 6 bases and the J segment 4 bases; nucleotides outside the gene matches: 5.

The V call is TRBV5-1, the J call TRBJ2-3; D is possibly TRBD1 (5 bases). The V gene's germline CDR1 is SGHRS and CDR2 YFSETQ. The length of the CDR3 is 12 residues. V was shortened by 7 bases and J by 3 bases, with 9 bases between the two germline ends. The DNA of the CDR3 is TGCGCCAGCCTAGGGGTAACAGATACGCAGTATTTT. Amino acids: CASLGVTDTQYF.

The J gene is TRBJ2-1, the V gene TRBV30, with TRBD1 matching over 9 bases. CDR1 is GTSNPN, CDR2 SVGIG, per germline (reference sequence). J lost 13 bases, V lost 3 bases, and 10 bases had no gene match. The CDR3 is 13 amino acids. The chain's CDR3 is CAWREPPGQGQFF. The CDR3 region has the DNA TGTGCCTGGAGGGAACCACCGGGACAGGGACAGTTCTTC.

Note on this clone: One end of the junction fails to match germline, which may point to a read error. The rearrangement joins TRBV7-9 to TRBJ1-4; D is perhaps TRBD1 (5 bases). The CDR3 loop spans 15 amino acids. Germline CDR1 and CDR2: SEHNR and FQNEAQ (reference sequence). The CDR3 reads CSSSLKQVPNEKLFF. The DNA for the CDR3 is TGTTCCAGCAGCTTAAAACAGGTACCTAATGAAAAACTGTTTTTT. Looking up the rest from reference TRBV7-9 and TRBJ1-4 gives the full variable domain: DTGVSQNPRHKITKRGQNVTFRCDPISEHNRLYWYRQTLGQGPEFLTYFQNEAQLEKSRLLSDRFSAERPKGSFSTLEIQRTEQGDSAMYLCSSSLKQVPNEKLFFGSGTQLSVL.

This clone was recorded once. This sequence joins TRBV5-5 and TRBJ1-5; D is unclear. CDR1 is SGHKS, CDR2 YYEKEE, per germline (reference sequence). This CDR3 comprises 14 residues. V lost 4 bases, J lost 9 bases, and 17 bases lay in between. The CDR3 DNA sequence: TGTGCCAGCAGCGAGTTTCAGTCCTCAGGGCCCCAGCATTTT. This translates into CASSEFQSSGPQHF.

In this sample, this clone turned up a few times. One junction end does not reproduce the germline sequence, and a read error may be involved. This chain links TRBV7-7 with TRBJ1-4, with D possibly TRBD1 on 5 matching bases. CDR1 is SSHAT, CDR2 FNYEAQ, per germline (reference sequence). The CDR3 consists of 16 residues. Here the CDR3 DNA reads TGTGCTAGCAGCTTAGTCCCGGAGGGGCTTAATGAAAAACTGTTTTTT. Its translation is CASSLVPEGLNEKLFF.

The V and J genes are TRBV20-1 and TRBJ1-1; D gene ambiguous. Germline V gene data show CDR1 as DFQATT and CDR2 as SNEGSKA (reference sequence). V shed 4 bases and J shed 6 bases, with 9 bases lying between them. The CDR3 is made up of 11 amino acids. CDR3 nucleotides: TGCAGTGCTAAAAATTATGCTGAAGCTTTCTTT. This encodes CSAKNYAEAFF.

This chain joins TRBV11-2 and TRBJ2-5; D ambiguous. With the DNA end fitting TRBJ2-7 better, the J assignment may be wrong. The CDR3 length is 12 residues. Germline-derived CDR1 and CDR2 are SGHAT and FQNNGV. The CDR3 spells CASSPPIYEQYF. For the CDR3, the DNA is TGTGCCAGCAGCCCCCCCATCTACGAGCAGTACTTC.

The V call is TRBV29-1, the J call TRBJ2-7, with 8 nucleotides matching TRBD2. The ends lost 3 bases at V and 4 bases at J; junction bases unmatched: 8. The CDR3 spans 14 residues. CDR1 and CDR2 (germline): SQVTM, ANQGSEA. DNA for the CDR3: TGCAGCGTTGAGACGCCAGGGACTAGGTACGAGCAGTACTTC. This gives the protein CSVETPGTRYEQYF.

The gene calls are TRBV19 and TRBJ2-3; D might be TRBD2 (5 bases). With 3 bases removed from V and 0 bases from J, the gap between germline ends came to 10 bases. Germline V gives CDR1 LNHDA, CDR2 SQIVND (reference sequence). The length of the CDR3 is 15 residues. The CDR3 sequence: CASSINGVSTDTQYF. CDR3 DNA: TGTGCCAGTAGTATCAACGGGGTTAGCACAGATACGCAGTATTTT.

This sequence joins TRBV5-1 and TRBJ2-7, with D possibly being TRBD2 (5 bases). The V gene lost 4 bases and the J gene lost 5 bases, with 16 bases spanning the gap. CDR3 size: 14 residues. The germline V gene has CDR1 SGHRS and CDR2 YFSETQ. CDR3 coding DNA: TGCGCCAGCAGCCCGCGAGGGCCGGACCACGAGCAGTACTTC. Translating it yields CASSPRGPDHEQYF.

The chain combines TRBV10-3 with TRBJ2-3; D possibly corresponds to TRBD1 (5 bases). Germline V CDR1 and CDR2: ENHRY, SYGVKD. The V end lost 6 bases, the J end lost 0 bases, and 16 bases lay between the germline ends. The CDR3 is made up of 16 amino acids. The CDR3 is CAIRAEGADSTDTQYF. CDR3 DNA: TGTGCCATCAGGGCTGAAGGGGCGGACAGCACAGATACGCAGTATTTT.